This T cell receptor (beta chain) originates from a study of beta chain features in type 1 diabetes. There was one heparinised blood draw per donor, averaging roughly 0.12 L. Concerning this clone: Its antigen is not identified. Given a much more abundant clone one base away, this may be a read error. This CDR3 is also generated by other DNA sequences in the sample.

Study results and caveats: Reduced insertions and increased deletions marked VDJ junctions in type 1 diabetes patients.

Sequenced material consisted of expressed TCRB transcripts (all of the isolated RNA was reverse transcribed). Clones were sequenced by immunoSEQ multiplex PCR, and TCRdb holds only the in-frame ones, with some missing. The repertoire holds under 250,000 clones, with around 9.9% as singletons. Germline values: CDR1 KGHSH, CDR2 LQKENI. This CDR3 contains 14 residues. J was trimmed by 2 bases and V by 1 base; bases with no gene match: 1. The source material was central memory CD4+ T cells from blood. The rearrangement uses TRBV18 and TRBJ1-1, with 7 bases that match TRBD1. This TCR came from a man aged 18 to 35 in good health. The CDR3 nucleotides are TGTGCCAGCTCACCACAGGGGGCTAACACTGAAGCTTTCTTT. The encoded protein is CASSPQGANTEAFF.